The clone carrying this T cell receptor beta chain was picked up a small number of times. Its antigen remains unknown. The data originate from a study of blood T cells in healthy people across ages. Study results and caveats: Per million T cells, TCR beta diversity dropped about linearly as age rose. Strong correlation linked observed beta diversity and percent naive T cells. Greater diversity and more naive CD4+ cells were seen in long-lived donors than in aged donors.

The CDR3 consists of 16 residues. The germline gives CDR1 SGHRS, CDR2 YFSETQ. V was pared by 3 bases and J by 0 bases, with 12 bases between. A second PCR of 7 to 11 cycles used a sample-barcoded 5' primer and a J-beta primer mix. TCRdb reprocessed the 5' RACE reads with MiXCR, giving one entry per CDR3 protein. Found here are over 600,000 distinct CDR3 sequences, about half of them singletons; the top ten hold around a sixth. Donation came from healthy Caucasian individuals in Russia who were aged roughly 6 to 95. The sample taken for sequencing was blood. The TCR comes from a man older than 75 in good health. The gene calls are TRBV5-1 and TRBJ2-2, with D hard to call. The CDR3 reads CASSYKWQTNTGELFF. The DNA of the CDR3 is TGCGCCAGCAGCTATAAATGGCAAACGAACACCGGGGAGCTGTTTTTT.